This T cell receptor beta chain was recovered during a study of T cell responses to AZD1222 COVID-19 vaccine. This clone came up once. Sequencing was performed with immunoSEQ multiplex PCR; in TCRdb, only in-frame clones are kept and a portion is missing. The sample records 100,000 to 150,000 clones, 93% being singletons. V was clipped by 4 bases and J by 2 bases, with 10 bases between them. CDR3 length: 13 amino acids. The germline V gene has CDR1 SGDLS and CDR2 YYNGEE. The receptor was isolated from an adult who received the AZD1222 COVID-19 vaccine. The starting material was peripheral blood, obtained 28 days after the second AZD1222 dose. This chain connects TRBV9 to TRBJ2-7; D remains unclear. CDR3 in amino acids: CASSLSPTYEQYF. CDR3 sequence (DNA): TGTGCCAGCAGCCTCAGTCCGACCTACGAGCAGTACTTC.